This TCR beta chain was recovered during a study of PD-1 and CTLA-4 blockade in melanoma. Generated by immunoSEQ multiplex PCR, the TCRdb table keeps only in-frame clones and is missing some. The sample comprises about 21,000 clones, 88% of which are singletons, and approximately 7.8% rests with the top ten. V lost 0 bases, J lost 9 bases, and 9 bases lay in between. Germline CDR1 SEHNR, CDR2 FQNEAQ (reference sequence). This CDR3 spans 13 amino acids. This sequence was found in a human donor with melanoma. The chain carries TRBV7-9 and TRBJ2-1; D is ambiguous. The specimen was CD8+ T cells from peripheral blood, collected before anti-PD-1 treatment. The CDR3 region has the DNA TGTGCCAGCAGCTTAGCGGTCACAGTTGAGCAGTTCTTC. Translated: CASSLAVTVEQFF.